The 5 T cell receptor beta chains below come from one sample, sequenced in a study of vaccination and CD4 T cells after COVID-19. Treatment specified: roughly nine-day PBMC culture with coronavirus spike peptide pools or control peptides (ViraFEST assay). These receptors lack a known antigen. The Oncomine TCR Beta short-read assay was what sequenced the DNA obtained from cultured CD4+ T cells. From the PCR reads, TCRdb called clonotypes with MiXCR, one entry per CDR3 protein. The sample shows under 20,000 distinct CDR3 sequences, about three quarters of them seen only once. Source: CD4+ T cells from blood, cultured in vitro, taken after SARS-CoV-2 vaccination. All receptors derive from a human donor who received a COVID-19 vaccine.

The sample holds a few counts of this clonotype. The chain combines TRBV6-2 or TRBV6-3 with TRBJ1-2, with 7 bases matching TRBD1. This CDR3 is 15 amino acids long. Germline CDR1 reads MNHEY; CDR2 reads SVGEGT. The V segment lost 6 bases and the J segment 2 bases; nucleotides outside the gene matches: 9. This chain's CDR3 is CASREWTGINYGYTF. CDR3 nucleotides: TGTGCCAGCAGGGAATGGACAGGAATAAACTATGGCTACACCTTC.

The chain joins TRBV5-1 to TRBJ1-4; D is possibly TRBD1 (6 bases). The CDR3 sequence is 14 residues long. V lost 0 bases and J 5 bases, leaving 8 bases between the germline ends. Germline CDR1 is SGHRS and CDR2 is YFSETQ. CDR3 DNA sequence: TGCGCCAGCAGCTTGGAGGGGGGAAATGAAAAACTGTTTTTT. It is translated as CASSLEGGNEKLFF.

Here the CDR3 DNA reads TGCGCCAGCAGCCCGGTCGACAGGTTCCAAGAGACCCAGTACTTC. Encoded protein: CASSPVDRFQETQYF. This sequence joins TRBV5-1 and TRBJ2-5, with a tentative D call TRBD1 (6 bases). Germline CDR1 and CDR2: SGHRS and YFSETQ. The CDR3 contains 15 residues. The V end was cut by 4 bases, the J end by 1 base, with 14 bases between. The full variable domain, with the rest looked up from reference TRBV5-1 and TRBJ2-5, is KAGVTQTPRYLIKTRGQQVTLSCSPISGHRSVSWYQQTPGQGLQFLFEYFSETQRNKGNFPGRFSGRQFSNSRSEMNVSTLELGDSALYLCASSPVDRFQETQYFGPGTRLLVL.

This chain uses TRBV6-1 with TRBJ1-5; maybe TRBD1 (5 bases). The CDR3 spans 14 residues. Between the trimmed V and J ends, which lost 3 bases and 11 bases, there was a span of 17 bases. Germline CDR1 is MNHNS and CDR2 is SASEGT. For the CDR3, the DNA is TGTGCCAGCAGTGAGGGACCGGGCTTTGAGACCCAGCATTTT. Translation gives CASSEGPGFETQHF.

The chain couples TRBV7-6 to TRBJ1-3; D might be TRBD1 (5 bases). This CDR3 has 16 residues. The V end lost 0 bases, the J end lost 2 bases, and 11 bases lay between the germline ends. Germline CDR1 SGHVS, CDR2 FNYEAQ. The CDR3 DNA sequence: TGTGCCAGCAGCTTAGCGCTGGTGGGGGCTGGAAACACCATATATTTT. Encoded protein: CASSLALVGAGNTIYF.